The T cell receptor (beta chain) under discussion was sequenced for a study of beta chain features in type 1 diabetes. Of the isolated RNA, all was reverse transcribed, and so the sequenced material was expressed TCRB transcripts. The assay was immunoSEQ multiplex PCR, and TCRdb's table has in-frame clones only and misses some. Of 680,000 or so clones detected, roughly a sixth appear once; the ten largest clones hold around 0.095%. This clone was seen only a few times. The CDR3 sequence is 15 residues long. Germline CDR1 is SGHDN and CDR2 is FVKESK. Trimming at V came to 3 bases and at J to 4 bases, leaving 9 bases not matched to a gene.

Sequenced: naive CD4+ T cells from blood. This chain uses TRBV14 with TRBJ2-7, with 7 positions matching TRBD1. This clonotype was obtained from a man aged 18 to 29 in good health. This CDR3 is CASSQVRQGPYEQYF. The CDR3 DNA is TGTGCCAGCAGCCAGGTGAGACAGGGCCCATACGAGCAGTACTTC.